The rows below give T cell receptor beta chains drawn from one sample of a study of naive and memory T cell subsets. Each CDR3 protein is one row after TCRdb ran MiXCR on the UMI-ligation and nested PCR reads. The table shows under 150,000 distinct CDR3 sequences, with approximately 20% occurring only once. Sequencing used naive CD8+ T cells from blood. The receptors were gathered from a human donor in good health. The CDR3 runs from the conserved cysteine through the conserved F or W. The D gene is left open where the match is weak. A clone size is listed for some rows: how often the clone was seen (once, few, many), or a class if it is expanded.

TRBV28	few	.	TRBJ2-3	CASTVRGYVADTQYF	TGTGCCAGCACCGTCCGCGGCTATGTAGCAGATACGCAGTATTTT
TRBV4-1	.	.	TRBJ2-3	CASSQVSRATDTQYF	TGCGCCAGCAGCCAAGTCTCCAGGGCCACAGATACGCAGTATTTT
TRBV18	few	TRBD1	TRBJ2-7	CASSHRGPPYEQYF	TGTGCCAGCTCCCACAGGGGGCCCCCCTACGAGCAGTACTTC
TRBV7-8	.	.	TRBJ2-3	CASSLQGSRDTQYF	TGTGCCAGCAGCTTACAGGGCAGTAGGGATACGCAGTATTTT
TRBV29-1	.	.	TRBJ2-7	CSVEIQGSSYEQYF	TGCAGCGTTGAAATCCAGGGATCGTCCTACGAGCAGTACTTC
TRBV6-2/TRBV6-3	.	.	TRBJ1-1	CASTLSGVEAFF	TGTGCCAGCACCCTTAGTGGGGTTGAAGCTTTCTTT
TRBV12-3/TRBV12-4	.	.	TRBJ1-5	CASRDGSQPQHF	TGTGCCAGCAGAGACGGTAGCCAGCCCCAGCATTTT
TRBV2	.	TRBD2	TRBJ2-1	CASREGLANNHEQFF	TGTGCCAGCAGGGAGGGACTAGCGAACAACCATGAGCAGTTCTTC
TRBV29-1	.	.	TRBJ2-3	CSVEGWDLTDTQYF	TGCAGCGTTGAAGGCTGGGACCTCACAGATACGCAGTATTTT
TRBV2	.	.	TRBJ2-2	CASSGRHGVGPAGELFF	TGTGCCAGCAGTGGACGACACGGGGTCGGGCCGGCCGGGGAGCTGTTTTTT
TRBV12-3/TRBV12-4	few	.	TRBJ1-1	CASRPGMNTEAFF	TGTGCCAGCAGGCCGGGTATGAACACTGAAGCTTTCTTT
TRBV6-1	few	.	TRBJ2-5	CASSEGALEETQYF	TGTGCCAGCAGTGAAGGGGCGTTAGAAGAGACCCAGTACTTC
TRBV29-1	few	.	TRBJ2-1	CSVGMISYNEQFF	TGCAGCGTTGGGATGATATCCTACAATGAGCAGTTCTTC
TRBV3-1	.	TRBD1	TRBJ1-2	CASSQADRLYYGYTF	TGTGCCAGCAGCCAAGCGGACAGGTTGTACTATGGCTACACCTTC
TRBV29-1	few	.	TRBJ1-2	CSVEDPNPASNYGYTF	TGCAGCGTTGAAGATCCCAACCCAGCCTCCAACTATGGCTACACCTTC
TRBV27	.	.	TRBJ2-7	CASSLSRFGSYEQYF	TGTGCCAGCAGTTTATCCAGGTTCGGGTCCTACGAGCAGTACTTC
TRBV28	.	.	TRBJ2-1	CASDPTEGVYNEQFF	TGTGCCAGCGATCCCACCGAGGGGGTCTACAATGAGCAGTTCTTC
TRBV2	many	.	TRBJ2-7	CASSDPARTGSSYEQYF	TGTGCCAGCAGTGACCCCGCCAGGACTGGGAGCTCCTACGAGCAGTACTTC
TRBV29-1	few	TRBD2	TRBJ2-7	CSVEIAGGTYEQYF	TGCAGCGTTGAGATAGCGGGAGGTACCTACGAGCAGTACTTC
TRBV10-2	.	.	TRBJ1-5	CASSEGTYNQPQHF	TGCGCCAGCAGTGAGGGGACCTATAATCAGCCCCAGCATTTT
TRBV6-6	.	.	TRBJ2-1	CAGNSGARGEQFF	TGTGCCGGCAACAGCGGGGCCAGGGGTGAGCAGTTCTTC
TRBV28	many	.	TRBJ1-1	CASSRGTVEAFF	TGTGCCAGCAGCCGCGGGACGGTTGAAGCTTTCTTT
TRBV27	many	.	TRBJ1-2	CASSLSTGQLANYGYTF	TGTGCCAGCAGTTTATCCACGGGGCAGTTAGCTAACTATGGCTACACCTTC
TRBV5-4	.	.	TRBJ2-1	CASSSQRVSSYNEQFF	TGTGCCAGCAGCAGCCAGCGGGTAAGCTCCTACAATGAGCAGTTCTTC
TRBV2	.	.	TRBJ1-2	CASSDMATSRGYTF	TGTGCCAGCAGTGACATGGCGACTTCTCGGGGCTACACCTTC
TRBV18	.	.	TRBJ1-5	CASSPPRQPQHF	TGTGCCAGCTCACCCCCTCGGCAGCCCCAGCATTTT
TRBV6-6	few	.	TRBJ1-1	CASSYSSANTEAFF	TGTGCCAGCAGTTACTCTTCCGCGAACACTGAAGCTTTCTTT
TRBV9	.	.	TRBJ2-1	CASSEKGLPRDEQFF	TGTGCCAGCAGCGAAAAAGGACTGCCGCGGGATGAGCAGTTCTTC
TRBV5-6	.	TRBD1	TRBJ2-1	CASSYYRGQREQFF	TGTGCCAGCAGCTACTACAGGGGGCAGAGGGAGCAGTTCTTC
TRBV29-1	once	.	TRBJ2-1	CSVDPQTDNEQFF	TGCAGCGTTGACCCCCAGACCGACAATGAGCAGTTCTTC
TRBV5-6	.	.	TRBJ2-7	CASSLFRGAAFYEQYF	TGTGCCAGCAGCTTGTTCCGGGGGGCCGCTTTCTACGAGCAGTACTTC
TRBV29-1	once	.	TRBJ2-1	CSVPTAAYNEQFF	TGCAGCGTACCGACAGCGGCCTACAATGAGCAGTTCTTC
TRBV28	.	TRBD1	TRBJ2-7	CASSFEGQGRGWEYF	TGTGCCAGCAGTTTTGAGGGACAGGGAAGGGGCTGGGAGTACTTC
TRBV20-1	.	TRBD2	TRBJ2-3	CSARDPWTSGRGDTQYF	TGCAGTGCTAGAGATCCATGGACTAGCGGGAGAGGTGATACGCAGTATTTT
TRBV28	.	TRBD2	TRBJ2-1	CASSLEWPSGSPYNEQFF	TGTGCCAGCAGTTTAGAGTGGCCTAGCGGGAGTCCCTACAATGAGCAGTTCTTC
TRBV5-1	few	TRBD2	TRBJ2-1	CASSLYGTSFDEQFF	TGCGCCAGCAGCTTGTACGGGACTAGCTTCGATGAGCAGTTCTTC
TRBV6-5	.	TRBD2	TRBJ2-3	CASSYSTSGREVDTQYF	TGTGCCAGCAGTTACTCGACTAGCGGGAGGGAGGTAGATACGCAGTATTTT
TRBV6-5	.	.	TRBJ1-1	CASSYSTPGGVVF	TGTGCCAGCAGTTACTCGACACCGGGAGGGGTGGTTTTT
TRBV6-5	few	TRBD1	TRBJ2-7	CASSYSIDRALGPIYEQYF	TGTGCCAGCAGTTACTCTATCGACAGGGCCCTCGGACCGATCTACGAGCAGTACTTC
TRBV13	few	.	TRBJ2-1	CASSLITGNEQFF	TGTGCCAGCAGCTTAATTACGGGCAATGAGCAGTTCTTC
TRBV20-1	.	.	TRBJ2-7	CSAISLAAYEQYF	TGCAGTGCTATAAGTCTAGCTGCCTACGAGCAGTACTTC
TRBV29-1	.	.	TRBJ1-1	CSGSMNTEAFF	TGCAGCGGGTCCATGAACACTGAAGCTTTCTTT